This is a list of T cell receptor beta chains from one sample in a study of Ad26.COV2.S vaccination and SARS-CoV-2 variants. Here immunoSEQ multiplex PCR was the method, and the copy in TCRdb shows in-frame clones only, minus some. The profile shows 500,000 or so clones, approximately 90% of them singletons. This specimen was peripheral blood, taken in a trial of Ad26.COV2.S vaccine versus placebo. All receptors come from a person aged 18 to 65 who received the Ad26.COV2.S COVID-19 vaccine or a placebo. CDR3s include the opening cysteine and the closing phenylalanine or tryptophan. Each record gives: J gene, V gene, clone size, D gene, CDR3 DNA, CDR3 protein. The D gene is left open where the match is weak. Clone size, where shown, is once, few, many, or a class for clones that have expanded.

J: TRBJ2-1
V: TRBV14
size: .
D: .
DNA: TGTGCCAGCAGCCGCCTCGTCGTAGGTTACAATGAGCAGTTCTTC
CDR3: CASSRLVVGYNEQFF

J: TRBJ1-3
V: TRBV11-2
size: few
D: .
DNA: TGTGCCAGCAGCTCCAGGTTAAGTGGAAACACCATATATTTT
CDR3: CASSSRLSGNTIYF

J: TRBJ1-6
V: TRBV30
size: .
D: .
DNA: TGTGCCTGGAGCGGCGGGGCTAATTCACCCCTCCACTTT
CDR3: CAWSGGANSPLHF

J: TRBJ2-1
V: TRBV7-9
size: .
D: TRBD2
DNA: TGTGCCAGCAGCCTTGCGGGAGGGCCTTTTGAGCAGTTCTTC
CDR3: CASSLAGGPFEQFF

J: TRBJ2-7
V: TRBV6-5
size: .
D: .
DNA: TGTGCCAGCAGCCAAGCCTACGAGCAGTACTTC
CDR3: CASSQAYEQYF

J: TRBJ2-1
V: TRBV3-1/TRBV3-2
size: .
D: .
DNA: TGTGCCAGCAGCCGGGCTAGCGTAGGCAATGAGCAGTTCTTC
CDR3: CASSRASVGNEQFF

J: TRBJ2-3
V: TRBV10-3
size: once
D: TRBD1
DNA: TGTGCCATCAGGGGACAGGGTGGGGGCACAGATACGCAGTATTTT
CDR3: CAIRGQGGGTDTQYF

J: TRBJ2-7
V: TRBV27
size: few
D: .
DNA: TGTGCCAGCACACCATTAGCAGGGTACGAGCAGTACTTC
CDR3: CASTPLAGYEQYF

J: TRBJ2-6
V: TRBV4-2
size: .
D: .
DNA: TGTGCCAGCAGCCAAGGGGACGGAGGGGCTGGGGCCAACGTCCTGACTTTC
CDR3: CASSQGDGGAGANVLTF

J: TRBJ2-1
V: TRBV5-1
size: .
D: TRBD1
DNA: TGCGCCAGCAGCCCGGGGACAGGACCCTACAATGAGCAGTTCTTC
CDR3: CASSPGTGPYNEQFF

J: TRBJ2-7
V: TRBV28
size: .
D: .
DNA: TGTGCCAGCAGTTCCCCCGGGGGACGCTTAGACTACGAGCAGTACTTC
CDR3: CASSSPGGRLDYEQYF

J: TRBJ2-7
V: TRBV5-6
size: .
D: .
DNA: TGTGCCAGCAGCGGGTCTAACTCCTACGAGCAGTACTTC
CDR3: CASSGSNSYEQYF

J: TRBJ2-5
V: TRBV6-6
size: .
D: TRBD2
DNA: TGTGCCAGCAGACGATTGGGACTAGCGGGAGGACGCCAAGAGACCCAGTACTTC
CDR3: CASRRLGLAGGRQETQYF

J: TRBJ1-4
V: TRBV19
size: .
D: .
DNA: TGTGCCAGTGGCCTGAGGGCGGAGGAAAAACTGTTTTTT
CDR3: CASGLRAEEKLFF

J: TRBJ2-1
V: TRBV20-1
size: .
D: .
DNA: TGCAGTGCTAAAATAACCAATGAGCAGTTCTTC
CDR3: CSAKITNEQFF

J: TRBJ2-7
V: TRBV5-1
size: .
D: .
DNA: TGCGCCAGCAGCCCTAGGGGACGTCTATCCTACGAGCAGTACTTC
CDR3: CASSPRGRLSYEQYF

J: TRBJ1-4
V: TRBV18
size: .
D: .
DNA: TGTGCCAGCTCACCAAAAGGGGGAGCTAATGAAAAACTGTTTTTT
CDR3: CASSPKGGANEKLFF

J: TRBJ2-1
V: TRBV7-9
size: few
D: TRBD1
DNA: TGTGCCAGCAGCATAGGGCAGGGGGCACCCAATGAGCAGTTCTTC
CDR3: CASSIGQGAPNEQFF

J: TRBJ2-2
V: TRBV3-1/TRBV3-2
size: .
D: .
DNA: TGTGCCAGCAGCCAAAAGGGCAGAGCCGGGGAGCTGTTTTTT
CDR3: CASSQKGRAGELFF